This TCR beta chain was profiled in a study of regulatory T cells in long-lasting Graves disease. The TCR beta library used iRepertoire HTBI primers with Arm-PCR amplification of CDR3. In TCRdb, the multiplex PCR reads were re-called with MiXCR into one record per CDR3 protein. The profile shows roughly 360,000 distinct CDR3 sequences, more than 20% of them singletons. The CDR3 is 12 amino acids. The germline gives CDR1 LNHDA, CDR2 SQIVND (reference sequence). V was pared by 3 bases and J by 4 bases, with 7 bases between. Time point of the sample: persistent/refractory GD, antithyroid drugs over 5 years with positive TRAb. Isolated PBMC RNA provided the starting material for the TCR library. This clonotype was counted between two and nine times.

The material was peripheral blood mononuclear cells (PBMCs), obtained when the disease was refractory, from a patient treated with antithyroid drugs. The chain is built from TRBV19 and TRBJ2-7, with D hard to call. The clonotype was recovered from a woman between 35 and 50 years old with Graves disease. The CDR3 DNA reads TGTGCCAGTAGTATCCCACCATACGAGCAGTACTTC. It codes for CASSIPPYEQYF. Full variable domain (rest looked up from reference TRBV19 and TRBJ2-7): DGGITQSPKYLFRKEGQNVTLSCEQNLNHDAMYWYRQDPGQGLRLIYYSQIVNDFQKGDIAEGYSVSREKKESFPLTVTSAQKNPTAFYLCASSIPPYEQYFGPGTRLTVT.